This TCR beta chain came from a study of cytomegalovirus exposure and HLA in healthy donors. In regard to this clone: What it binds is not known.

Vbeta (60) and Jbeta (13) primers were used in the PCR. Clones were sequenced by immunoSEQ multiplex PCR, and TCRdb holds only the in-frame ones, with some missing. This table has around 140,000 clones, 75% appearing once. Study conclusions and caveats: It was taken for granted in presence/absence analyses that sequencing depth across donors was roughly uniform. In a later analysis, 15,000 to 20,000 TCR beta sequences were associated with HLA alleles at 0.05 false discovery rate. Some V segments could not be told apart, so they were left out, TRBV6-2 and TRBV6-3 among them. A later analysis reportedly found that, within productive TCRs, an Asian-associated ancestry cluster had fewer N-insertions than the mean observed across the approximately 690 donors.

V gave up 2 bases and J gave up 2 bases, with 7 bases separating them. CDR1 and CDR2 from the germline V gene are SQVTM and ANQGSEA. There are 13 residues in the CDR3. The V and J genes are TRBV29-1 and TRBJ1-3; possibly TRBD1 for D (5 bases). Sequencing used PBMCs. The sequence was collected from a man aged 35 to 55 in good health and CMV-seronegative. As DNA, the CDR3 is TGCAGCGTTGAATCAGGGACTGGAAACACCATATATTTT. It translates to CSVESGTGNTIYF.